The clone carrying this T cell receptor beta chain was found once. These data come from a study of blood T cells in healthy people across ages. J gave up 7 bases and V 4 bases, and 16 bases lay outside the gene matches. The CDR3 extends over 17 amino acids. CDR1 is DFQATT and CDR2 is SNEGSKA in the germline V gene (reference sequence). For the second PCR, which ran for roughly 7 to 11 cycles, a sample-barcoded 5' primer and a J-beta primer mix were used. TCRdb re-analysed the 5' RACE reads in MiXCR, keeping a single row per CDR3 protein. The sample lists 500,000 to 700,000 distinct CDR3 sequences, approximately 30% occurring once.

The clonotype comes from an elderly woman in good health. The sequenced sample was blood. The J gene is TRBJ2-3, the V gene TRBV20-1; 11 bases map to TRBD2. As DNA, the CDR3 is TGCAGTGCTACGAAATTAGCGGGAGGGCCGGTCCCGTATACGCAGTATTTT. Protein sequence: CSATKLAGGPVPYTQYF.